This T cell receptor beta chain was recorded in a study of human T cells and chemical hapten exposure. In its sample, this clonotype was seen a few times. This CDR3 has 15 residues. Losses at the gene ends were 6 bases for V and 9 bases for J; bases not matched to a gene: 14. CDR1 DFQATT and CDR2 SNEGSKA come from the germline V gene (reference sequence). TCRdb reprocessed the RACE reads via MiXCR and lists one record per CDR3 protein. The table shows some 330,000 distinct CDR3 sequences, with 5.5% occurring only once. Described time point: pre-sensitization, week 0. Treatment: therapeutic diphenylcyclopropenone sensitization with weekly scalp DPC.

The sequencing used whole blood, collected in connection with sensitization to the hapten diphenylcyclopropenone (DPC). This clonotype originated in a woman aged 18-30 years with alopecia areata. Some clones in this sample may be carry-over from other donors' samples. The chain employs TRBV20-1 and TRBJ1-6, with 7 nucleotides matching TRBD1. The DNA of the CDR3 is TGCAGTGCCCGCGCCGGCGGAGGGGGCAGTTCACCCCTCCACTTT. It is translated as CSARAGGGGSSPLHF.